This TCR beta chain was sequenced in a study of T cell responses to AZD1222 COVID-19 vaccine. Points from the study as a whole: Among the donors, most were white British and more were female, and clonal diversity was possibly underestimated.

Remarks on this clone: Its antigen is still unknown.

V was cut by 4 bases and J by 5 bases, with 17 bases left in between. The CDR3 is 15 amino acids. CDR1 is MNHEY, CDR2 SVGAGI, per germline. Assay: immunoSEQ multiplex PCR; the TCRdb copy retains only in-frame clones and omits some. The data hold about 120,000 clones, with 75% to 95% observed a single time. This clonotype originated in an adult in good health. Material: peripheral blood, obtained on day 0 of AZD1222 vaccination. The gene calls are TRBV6-5 and TRBJ1-1; a possible D gene is TRBD1 (6 bases). The CDR3 region has the DNA TGTGCCAGCAGTTCCCTCCTAACAGGGTTGACTGAAGCTTTCTTT. This encodes CASSSLLTGLTEAFF.